Listed here are 6 T cell receptor beta chains from one sample, sequenced in a study of CD8 T cells in Susac syndrome. RNA totalling roughly 0.45 to 1 ug underwent reverse transcription with random hexamers. TCRdb analysed the immunoSEQ multiplex PCR reads with MiXCR anew, one entry per CDR3 protein. The table lists roughly 200,000 distinct CDR3 sequences, 90% to 96% of them singletons. Sequencing used CD4+ T cells from PBMCs. All receptors come from a human donor with multiple sclerosis.

The chain joins TRBV11-2 to TRBJ2-7; D may be TRBD1 (5 bases). Trimming removed 3 bases at V and 4 bases at J, with 7 bases between. The CDR3 sequence is 12 residues long. Germline lookup yields CDR1 SGHAT and CDR2 FQNNGV. For the CDR3, the DNA is TGTGCCAGCAGCTTCCAGGGTTACGAGCAGTACTTC. The encoded protein is CASSFQGYEQYF.

The rearrangement uses TRBV6-5 and TRBJ2-5; D is undetermined. The CDR3 contains 15 residues. V lost 2 bases to trimming and J lost 5 bases, with 15 bases between them. CDR1 MNHEY and CDR2 SVGAGI come from the germline V gene. The CDR3: CASSYRGDLKETQYF. The CDR3 DNA reads as TGTGCCAGCAGTTACCGAGGTGATCTAAAGGAGACCCAGTACTTC.

V and J are TRBV29-1 and TRBJ1-2; unclear D gene. The CDR3 extends over 14 amino acids. The germline V gene has CDR1 SQVTM and CDR2 ANQGSEA. With 0 bases removed from V and 7 bases from J, the gap between germline ends came to 15 bases. CDR3 DNA: TGCAGCGTTGAAGATCTTAGTTGGGAACCTGGCTACACCTTC. Protein: CSVEDLSWEPGYTF.

This chain joins TRBV29-1 and TRBJ1-2, with a tentative D call TRBD1 (5 bases). Trimming took 4 bases from V and 0 from J, leaving 12 bases between them. CDR3 length: 14 residues. CDR1 is SQVTM, CDR2 ANQGSEA, per germline. The CDR3 reads CSVVSGRANYGYTF. As DNA, the CDR3 is TGCAGCGTTGTATCAGGGCGAGCTAACTATGGCTACACCTTC.

This clonotype was recorded once. V gene TRBV24-1 combines with J gene TRBJ2-1; possible D gene TRBD2, 6 bases. The germline gives CDR1 KGHDR, CDR2 SFDVKD. The CDR3 length is 15 residues. V was trimmed by 5 bases and J by 7 bases, leaving 17 bases between them. The CDR3 here is CATSVRGDFRNEQFF. In DNA form, the CDR3 reads TGTGCCACCAGTGTAAGAGGGGACTTTAGGAATGAGCAGTTCTTC.

The rearrangement links TRBV20-1 to TRBJ1-6; D is possibly TRBD1 (5 bases). From germline, CDR1 is DFQATT and CDR2 SNEGSKA (reference sequence). The CDR3 length is 13 residues. Trimming shortened V by 6 bases and J by 5 bases, and 11 bases separated the two germline ends. CDR3 bases: TGCAGTGCAACGGGACTGAATAATTCACCCCTCCACTTT. Residues: CSATGLNNSPLHF.